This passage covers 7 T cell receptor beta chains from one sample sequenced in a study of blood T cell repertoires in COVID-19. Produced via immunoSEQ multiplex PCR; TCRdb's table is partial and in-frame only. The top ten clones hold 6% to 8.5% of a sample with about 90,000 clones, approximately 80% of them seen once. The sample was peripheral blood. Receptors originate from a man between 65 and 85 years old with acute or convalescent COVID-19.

Here the CDR3 DNA reads TGCGCCAGCAGCTCCGCCACAGGGTGGGAGACCCAGTACTTC. It encodes CASSSATGWETQYF. The rearrangement links TRBV5-1 to TRBJ2-5, with TRBD1 as a possible D gene (6 bases). The CDR3 has 14 amino acids. CDR1 and CDR2 from the germline V gene are SGHRS and YFSETQ. The V and J ends lost 3 bases and 5 bases respectively, with 14 bases between them.

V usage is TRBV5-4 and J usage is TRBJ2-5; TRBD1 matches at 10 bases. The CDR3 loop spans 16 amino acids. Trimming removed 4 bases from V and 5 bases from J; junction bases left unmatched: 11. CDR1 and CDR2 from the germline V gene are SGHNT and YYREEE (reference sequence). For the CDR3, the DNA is TGTGCCAGCAGCCGCACTGGACAGGGGGTAAGGGAGACCCAGTACTTC. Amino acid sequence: CASSRTGQGVRETQYF.

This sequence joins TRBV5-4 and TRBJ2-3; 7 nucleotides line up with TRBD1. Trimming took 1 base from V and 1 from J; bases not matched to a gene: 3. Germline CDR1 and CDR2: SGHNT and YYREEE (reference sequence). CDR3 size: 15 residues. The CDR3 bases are TGTGCCAGCAGCTTGCCGGGACAGCGCACAGATACGCAGTATTTT. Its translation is CASSLPGQRTDTQYF.

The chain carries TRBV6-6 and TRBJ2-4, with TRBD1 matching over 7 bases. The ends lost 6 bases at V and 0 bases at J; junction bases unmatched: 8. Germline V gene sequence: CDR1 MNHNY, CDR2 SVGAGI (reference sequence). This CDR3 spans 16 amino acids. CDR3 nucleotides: TGTGCCAGCAGCAAGGGACAGCTTCTAGCCAAAAACATTCAGTACTTC. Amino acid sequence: CASSKGQLLAKNIQYF.

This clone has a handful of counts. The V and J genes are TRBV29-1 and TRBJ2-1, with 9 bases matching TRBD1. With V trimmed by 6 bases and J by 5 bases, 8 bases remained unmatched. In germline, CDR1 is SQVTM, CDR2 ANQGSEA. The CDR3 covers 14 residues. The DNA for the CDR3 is TGCAGCGTCTCACAGGGGGCCGGACACAATGAGCAGTTCTTC. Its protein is CSVSQGAGHNEQFF.

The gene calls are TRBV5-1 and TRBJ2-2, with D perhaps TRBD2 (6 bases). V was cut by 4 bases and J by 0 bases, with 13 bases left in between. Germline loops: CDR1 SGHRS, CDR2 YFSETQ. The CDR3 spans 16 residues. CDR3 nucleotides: TGCGCCAGCAGCCCGGGACTTCAAGCGAACACCGGGGAGCTGTTTTTT. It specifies CASSPGLQANTGELFF.

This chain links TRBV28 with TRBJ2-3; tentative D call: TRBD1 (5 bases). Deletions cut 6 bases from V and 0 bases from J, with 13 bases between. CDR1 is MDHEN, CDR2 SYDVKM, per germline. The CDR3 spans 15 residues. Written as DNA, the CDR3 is TGTGCCAGCAGCCCAGGGATTTCTAGCACAGATACGCAGTATTTT. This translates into CASSPGISSTDTQYF. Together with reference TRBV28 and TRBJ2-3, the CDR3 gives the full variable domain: DVKVTQSSRYLVKRTGEKVFLECVQDMDHENMFWYRQDPGLGLRLIYFSYDVKMKEKGDIPEGYSVSREKKERFSLILESASTNQTSMYLCASSPGISSTDTQYFGPGTRLTVL.